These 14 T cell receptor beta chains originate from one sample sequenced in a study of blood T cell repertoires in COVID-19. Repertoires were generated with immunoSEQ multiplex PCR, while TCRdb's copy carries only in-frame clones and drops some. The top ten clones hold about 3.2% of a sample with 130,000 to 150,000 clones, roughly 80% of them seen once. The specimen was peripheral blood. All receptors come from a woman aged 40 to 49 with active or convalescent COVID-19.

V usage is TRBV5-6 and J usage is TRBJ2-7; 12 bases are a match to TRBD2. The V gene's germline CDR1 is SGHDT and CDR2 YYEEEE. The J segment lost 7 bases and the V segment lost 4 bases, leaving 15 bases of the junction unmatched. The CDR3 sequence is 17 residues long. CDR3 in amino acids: CASSPLTLAGGPREQYF. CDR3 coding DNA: TGTGCCAGCAGCCCCCTAACTCTAGCGGGGGGGCCGAGGGAGCAGTACTTC.

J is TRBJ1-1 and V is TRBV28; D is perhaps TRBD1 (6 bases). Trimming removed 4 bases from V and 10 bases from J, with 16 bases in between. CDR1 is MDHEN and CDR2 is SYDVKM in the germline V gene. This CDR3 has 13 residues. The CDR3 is CASSYGNRVSAFF. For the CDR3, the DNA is TGTGCCAGCAGTTACGGGAACAGGGTCTCAGCTTTCTTT.

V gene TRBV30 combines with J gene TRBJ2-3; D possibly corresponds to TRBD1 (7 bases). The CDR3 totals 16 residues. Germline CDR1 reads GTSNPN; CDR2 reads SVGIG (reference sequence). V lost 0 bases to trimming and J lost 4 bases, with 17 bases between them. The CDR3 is CAWSVRRGLSSDTQYF. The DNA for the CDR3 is TGTGCCTGGAGTGTACGGAGGGGGCTTAGTTCAGATACGCAGTATTTT.

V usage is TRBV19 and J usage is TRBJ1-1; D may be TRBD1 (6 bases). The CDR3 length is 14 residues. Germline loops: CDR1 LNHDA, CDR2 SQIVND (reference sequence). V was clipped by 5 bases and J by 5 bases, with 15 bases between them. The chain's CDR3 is CASSQLQGITEAFF. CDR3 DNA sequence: TGTGCCAGTAGTCAATTACAGGGAATTACTGAAGCTTTCTTT.

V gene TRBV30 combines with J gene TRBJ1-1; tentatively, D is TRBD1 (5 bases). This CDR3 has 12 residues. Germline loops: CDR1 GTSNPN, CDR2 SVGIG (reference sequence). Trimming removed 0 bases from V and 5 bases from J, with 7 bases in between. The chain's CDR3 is CAWSVRQTEAFF. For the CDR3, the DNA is TGTGCCTGGAGTGTACGACAGACTGAAGCTTTCTTT.

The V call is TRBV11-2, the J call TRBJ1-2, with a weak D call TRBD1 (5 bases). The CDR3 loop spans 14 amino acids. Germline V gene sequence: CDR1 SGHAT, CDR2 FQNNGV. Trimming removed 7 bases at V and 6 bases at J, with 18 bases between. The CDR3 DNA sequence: TGTGCCAGCACCATCAATCAGGGTTGGGATGGCTACACCTTC. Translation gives CASTINQGWDGYTF. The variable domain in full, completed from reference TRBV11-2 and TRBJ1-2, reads EAGVAQSPRYKIIEKRQSVAFWCNPISGHATLYWYQQILGQGPKLLIQFQNNGVVDDSQLPKDRFSAERLKGVDSTLKIQPAKLEDSAVYLCASTINQGWDGYTFGSGTRLTVV.

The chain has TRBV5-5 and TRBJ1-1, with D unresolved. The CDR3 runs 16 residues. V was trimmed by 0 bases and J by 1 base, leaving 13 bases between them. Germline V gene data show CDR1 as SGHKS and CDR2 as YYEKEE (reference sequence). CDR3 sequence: CASSLGPSLQNTEAFF. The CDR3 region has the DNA TGTGCCAGCAGCTTGGGTCCGAGCCTGCAGAACACTGAAGCTTTCTTT. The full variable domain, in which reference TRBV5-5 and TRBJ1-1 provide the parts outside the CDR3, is DAGVTQSPTHLIKTRGQQVTLRCSPISGHKSVSWYQQVLGQGPQFIFQYYEKEERGRGNFPDRFSARQFPNYSSELNVNALLLGDSALYLCASSLGPSLQNTEAFFGQGTRLTVV.

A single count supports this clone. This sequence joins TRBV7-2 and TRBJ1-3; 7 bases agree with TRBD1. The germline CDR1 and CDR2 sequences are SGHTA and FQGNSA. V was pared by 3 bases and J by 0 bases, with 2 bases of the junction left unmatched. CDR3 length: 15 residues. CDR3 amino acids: CASSFGDSSGNTIYF. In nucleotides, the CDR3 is TGTGCCAGCAGCTTCGGGGACAGCTCTGGAAACACCATATATTTT.

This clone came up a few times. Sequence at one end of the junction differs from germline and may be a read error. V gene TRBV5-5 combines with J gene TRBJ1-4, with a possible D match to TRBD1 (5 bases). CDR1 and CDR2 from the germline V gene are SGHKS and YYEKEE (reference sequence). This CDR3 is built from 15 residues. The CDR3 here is CASSSFDRANQKLFF. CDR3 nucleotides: TGTGCCAGCAGCTCATTCGACAGAGCTAATCAAAAACTGTTTTTT. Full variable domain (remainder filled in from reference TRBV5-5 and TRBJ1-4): DAGVTQSPTHLIKTRGQQVTLRCSPISGHKSVSWYQQVLGQGPQFIFQYYEKEERGRGNFPDRFSARQFPNYSSELNVNALLLGDSALYLCASSSFDRANQKLFFGSGTQLSVL.

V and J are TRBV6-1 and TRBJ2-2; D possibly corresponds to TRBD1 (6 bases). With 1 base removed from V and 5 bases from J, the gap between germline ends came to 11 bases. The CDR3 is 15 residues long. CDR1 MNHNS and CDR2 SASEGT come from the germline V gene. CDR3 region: CASSEGQGSTGELFF. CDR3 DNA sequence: TGTGCCAGCAGTGAAGGCCAGGGGTCGACCGGGGAGCTGTTTTTT.

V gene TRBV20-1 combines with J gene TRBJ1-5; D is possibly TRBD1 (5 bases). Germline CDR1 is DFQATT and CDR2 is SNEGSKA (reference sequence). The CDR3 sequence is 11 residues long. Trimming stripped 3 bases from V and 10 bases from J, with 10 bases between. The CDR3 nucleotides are TGCAGTGCTAGTCGCGACAGACCCCAGCATTTT. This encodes CSASRDRPQHF.

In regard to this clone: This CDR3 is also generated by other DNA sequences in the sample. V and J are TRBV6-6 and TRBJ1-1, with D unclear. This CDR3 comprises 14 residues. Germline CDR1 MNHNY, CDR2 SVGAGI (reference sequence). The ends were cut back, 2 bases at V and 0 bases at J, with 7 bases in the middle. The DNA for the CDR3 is TGTGCCAGCAGTTACCCGGAGCTGAACACTGAAGCTTTCTTT. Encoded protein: CASSYPELNTEAFF.

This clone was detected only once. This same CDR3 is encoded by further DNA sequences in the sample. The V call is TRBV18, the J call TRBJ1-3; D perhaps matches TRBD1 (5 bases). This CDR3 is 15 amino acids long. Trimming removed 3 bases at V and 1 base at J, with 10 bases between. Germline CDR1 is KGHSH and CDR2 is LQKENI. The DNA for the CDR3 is TGTGCCAGCTCACCTCAGGGTGGTTCTGGAAACACCATATATTTT. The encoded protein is CASSPQGGSGNTIYF.

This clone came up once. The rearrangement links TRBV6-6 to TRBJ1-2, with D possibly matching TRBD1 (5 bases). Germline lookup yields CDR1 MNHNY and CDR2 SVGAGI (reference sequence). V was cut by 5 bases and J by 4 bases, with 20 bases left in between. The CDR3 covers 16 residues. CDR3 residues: CASSPPHGGVIYGYTF. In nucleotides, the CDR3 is TGTGCCAGCAGTCCTCCCCACGGGGGGGTTATCTATGGCTACACCTTC.